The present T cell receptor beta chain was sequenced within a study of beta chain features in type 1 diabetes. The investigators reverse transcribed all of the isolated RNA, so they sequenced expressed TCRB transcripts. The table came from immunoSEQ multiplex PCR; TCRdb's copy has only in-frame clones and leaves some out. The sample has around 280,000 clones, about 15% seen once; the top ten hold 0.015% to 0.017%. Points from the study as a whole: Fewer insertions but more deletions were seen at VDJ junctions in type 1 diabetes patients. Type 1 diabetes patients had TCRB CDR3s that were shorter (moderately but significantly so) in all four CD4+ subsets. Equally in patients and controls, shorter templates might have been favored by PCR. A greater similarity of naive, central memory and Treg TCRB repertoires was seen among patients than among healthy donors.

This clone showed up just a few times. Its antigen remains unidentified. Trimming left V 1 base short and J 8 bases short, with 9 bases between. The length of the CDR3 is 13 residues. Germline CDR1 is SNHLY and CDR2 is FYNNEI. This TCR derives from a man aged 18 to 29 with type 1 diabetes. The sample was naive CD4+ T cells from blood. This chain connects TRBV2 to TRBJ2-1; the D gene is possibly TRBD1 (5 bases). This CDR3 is CASSEEQVHEQFF. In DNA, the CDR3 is TGTGCCAGCAGTGAAGAACAGGTCCATGAGCAGTTCTTC.